The clone carrying this TCR beta chain has a count of ten or more. Unique molecular identifiers were used to barcode this TCRbeta library. TCRdb called the PCR reads again in MiXCR, with one record for every CDR3 protein. The profile shows just under 550,000 distinct CDR3 sequences, approximately 16% of them singletons. The data stem from a study of T-cell reconstitution after alpha-beta-depleted transplantation in children. The CDR3 covers 15 residues. From germline, CDR1 is SGHRS and CDR2 YFSETQ. V was trimmed by 0 bases and J by 0 bases, leaving 10 bases between them. The input for sequencing was PBMCs from the stem cell graft donor, taken from the stem cell graft. The rearrangement uses TRBV5-1 and TRBJ2-7; no clear D. This sequence originates from a human donor who donated a stem cell graft to a child with acute lymphoblastic leukemia. The chain's CDR3 is CASSLGDSDSYEQYF. The CDR3 nucleotides read TGCGCCAGCAGCTTGGGAGATTCGGACTCCTACGAGCAGTACTTC.